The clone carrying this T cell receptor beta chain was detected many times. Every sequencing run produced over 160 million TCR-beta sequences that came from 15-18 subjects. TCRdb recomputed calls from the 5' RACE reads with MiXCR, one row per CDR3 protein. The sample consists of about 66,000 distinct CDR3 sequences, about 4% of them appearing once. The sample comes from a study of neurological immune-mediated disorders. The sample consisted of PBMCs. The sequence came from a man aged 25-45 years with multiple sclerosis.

CDR3: CASSLGTEHYEQYF. DNA for the CDR3: TGTGCCAGCAGCCTCGGGACAGAACATTACGAGCAGTACTTC. The chain recombines TRBV5-6 with TRBJ2-7, with TRBD1 matching over 7 bases. Germline CDR1 SGHDT, CDR2 YYEEEE. The V segment lost 4 bases and the J segment 4 bases; nucleotides outside the gene matches: 8. The CDR3 has 14 residues.